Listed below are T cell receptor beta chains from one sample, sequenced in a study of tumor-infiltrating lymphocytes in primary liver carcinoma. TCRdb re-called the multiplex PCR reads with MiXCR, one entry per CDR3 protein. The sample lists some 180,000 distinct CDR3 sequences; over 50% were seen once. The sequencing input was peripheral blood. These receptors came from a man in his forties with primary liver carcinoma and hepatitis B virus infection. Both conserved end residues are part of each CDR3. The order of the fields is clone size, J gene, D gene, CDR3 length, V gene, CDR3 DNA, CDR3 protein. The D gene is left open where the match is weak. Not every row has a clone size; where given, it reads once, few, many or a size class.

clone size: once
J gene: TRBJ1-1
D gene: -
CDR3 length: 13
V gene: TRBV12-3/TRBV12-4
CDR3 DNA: TGTGCCAACAGAGGACAGCTGAACACTGAAGCTTTCTTT
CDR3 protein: CANRGQLNTEAFF

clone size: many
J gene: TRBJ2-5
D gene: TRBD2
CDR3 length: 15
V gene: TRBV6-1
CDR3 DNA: TGTGCCAGCAGCCGACTAGCGGGAGGCGATGAGACCCAGTACTTC
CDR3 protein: CASSRLAGGDETQYF

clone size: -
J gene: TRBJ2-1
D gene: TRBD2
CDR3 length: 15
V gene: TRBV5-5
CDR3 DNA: TGTGCCAGCAGCTTTACCGGGACTAGCGGGAATGAGCAGTTCTTC
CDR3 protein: CASSFTGTSGNEQFF

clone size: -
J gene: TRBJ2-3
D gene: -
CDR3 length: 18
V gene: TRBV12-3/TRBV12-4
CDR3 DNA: TGTGCCAGCAGTCCCTCGGGGTTAGTGGGAGGAGACATAGATACGCAGTATTTT
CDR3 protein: CASSPSGLVGGDIDTQYF

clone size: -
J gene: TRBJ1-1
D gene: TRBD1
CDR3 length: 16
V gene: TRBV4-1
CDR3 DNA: TGCACCAGCAGCCAAATCGGGACAGTACAGTATCCTGAAGCTTTCTTT
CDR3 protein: CTSSQIGTVQYPEAFF

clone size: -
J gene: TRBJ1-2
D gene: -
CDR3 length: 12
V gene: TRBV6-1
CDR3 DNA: TGTGCCAGCAGTGAAGCGAGAGGTCAGGACAACTTC
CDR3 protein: CASSEARGQDNF

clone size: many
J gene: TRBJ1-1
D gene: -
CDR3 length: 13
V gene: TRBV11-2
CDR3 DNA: TGTGCCAGCAGCTTGATAAGGAACACTGAAGCTTTCTTT
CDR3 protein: CASSLIRNTEAFF

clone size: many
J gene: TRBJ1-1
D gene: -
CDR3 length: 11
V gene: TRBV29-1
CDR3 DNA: TGCAGCGTTGTCCGGGACACTGAAGCTTTCTTT
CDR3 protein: CSVVRDTEAFF

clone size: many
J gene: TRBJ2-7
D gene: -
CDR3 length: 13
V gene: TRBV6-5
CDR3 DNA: TGTGCCAGCAGCCAACTGAGTGGGAACGAGCAGTACTTC
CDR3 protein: CASSQLSGNEQYF

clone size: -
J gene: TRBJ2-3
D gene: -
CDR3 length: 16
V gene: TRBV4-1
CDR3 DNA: TGCGCCAGCAGCCAAGATGAAGGGAATCGGGCAGATACGCAGTATTTT
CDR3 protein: CASSQDEGNRADTQYF

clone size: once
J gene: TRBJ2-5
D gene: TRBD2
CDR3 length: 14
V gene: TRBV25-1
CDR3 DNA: TGTGCCAGCAGCCAACGGGGGGGTGAGGAGACCCAGCACTTC
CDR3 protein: CASSQRGGEETQHF

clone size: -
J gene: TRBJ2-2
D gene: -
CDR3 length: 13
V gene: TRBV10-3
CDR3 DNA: TGTGCCATCAGTGGGGCAGTTTCCGGGGAGCTGTTTTTT
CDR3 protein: CAISGAVSGELFF

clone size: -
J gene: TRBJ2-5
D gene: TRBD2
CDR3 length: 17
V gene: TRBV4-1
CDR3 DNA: TGCGCCAGCAGCCAGAGGGTACTAGCGGGGGTCCAAGAGACCCAGTACTTC
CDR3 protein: CASSQRVLAGVQETQYF

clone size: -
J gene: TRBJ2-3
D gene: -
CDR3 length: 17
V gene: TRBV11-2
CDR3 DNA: TGTGGCAGTAGCTTAGAGAGCGGGTGGGGCCGTCAAGATACGCAGTATTTT
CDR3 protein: CGSSLESGWGRQDTQYF

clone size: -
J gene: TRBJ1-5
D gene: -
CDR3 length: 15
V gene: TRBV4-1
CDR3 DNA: TGCGCCAGCAGCCAACTCCCGGGAGCAACTCAGCCCGAGCATTTT
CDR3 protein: CASSQLPGATQPEHF

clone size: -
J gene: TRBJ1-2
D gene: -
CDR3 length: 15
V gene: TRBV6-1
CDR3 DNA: TGTGCCAGCAGTTCGGACGGAGATTCTAACTATGGCTACACCTTC
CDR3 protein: CASSSDGDSNYGYTF

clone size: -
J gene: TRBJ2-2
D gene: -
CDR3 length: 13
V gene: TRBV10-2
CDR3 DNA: TGCGCCAGCGGAAGCGGGCCCACCGGGGAGCTGTTTTTT
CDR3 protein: CASGSGPTGELFF

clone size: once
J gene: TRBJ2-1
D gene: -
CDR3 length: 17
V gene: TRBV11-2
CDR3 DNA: TGTTCCAGCAGCCAACCTAGATACTCATTACGCTACAATGAGCAGTTCTTC
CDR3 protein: CSSSQPRYSLRYNEQFF

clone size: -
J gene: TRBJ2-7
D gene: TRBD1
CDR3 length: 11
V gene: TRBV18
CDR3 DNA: TGTGCCAGCGGGACAGACTACGAGCAGTACTTC
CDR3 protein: CASGTDYEQYF

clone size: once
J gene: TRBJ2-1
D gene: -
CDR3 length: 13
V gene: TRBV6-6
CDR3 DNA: TGTGCCAGCAGGGTGACTGCAAACAATGAGCAGTTCTTC
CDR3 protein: CASRVTANNEQFF

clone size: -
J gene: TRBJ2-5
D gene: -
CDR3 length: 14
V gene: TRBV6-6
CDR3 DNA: TGTGCCAGCAGAGAAGGTGGGGGTGGGGAGACCCAGTACTTC
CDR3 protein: CASREGGGGETQYF

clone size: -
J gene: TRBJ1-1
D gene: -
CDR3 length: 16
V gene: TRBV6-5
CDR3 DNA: TGTGCCAGCAGTTACAGGCGGCAGGCGACGAACAATGAAGCTTTCTTT
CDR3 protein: CASSYRRQATNNEAFF

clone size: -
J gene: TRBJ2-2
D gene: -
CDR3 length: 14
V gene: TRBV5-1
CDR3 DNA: TGCGCCTGCAGCTCGGACGGGGATACCGGGGAGCTGTTTTTT
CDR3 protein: CACSSDGDTGELFF

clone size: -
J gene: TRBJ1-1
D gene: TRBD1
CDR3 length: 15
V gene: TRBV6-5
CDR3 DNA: TGTGCCAGCAGTTACTCAGACAGGGGACTCACTGAAGCTTTCTTT
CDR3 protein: CASSYSDRGLTEAFF

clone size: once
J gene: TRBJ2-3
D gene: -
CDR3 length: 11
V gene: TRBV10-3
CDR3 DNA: TGTGCCATCAGTACTACAGATACGCAGTATTTT
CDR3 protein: CAISTTDTQYF

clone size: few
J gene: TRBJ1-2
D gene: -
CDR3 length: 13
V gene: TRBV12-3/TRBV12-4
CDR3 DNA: TGTGCCAGCAGTTTAGTGGCTAACTATGGCTACACCTTC
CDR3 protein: CASSLVANYGYTF

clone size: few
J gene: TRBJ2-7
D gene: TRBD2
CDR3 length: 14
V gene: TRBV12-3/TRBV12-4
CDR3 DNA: TGTGCCAGCAGTTTTTCTAGCGGTAACTACGAGCAGTACTTC
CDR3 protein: CASSFSSGNYEQYF